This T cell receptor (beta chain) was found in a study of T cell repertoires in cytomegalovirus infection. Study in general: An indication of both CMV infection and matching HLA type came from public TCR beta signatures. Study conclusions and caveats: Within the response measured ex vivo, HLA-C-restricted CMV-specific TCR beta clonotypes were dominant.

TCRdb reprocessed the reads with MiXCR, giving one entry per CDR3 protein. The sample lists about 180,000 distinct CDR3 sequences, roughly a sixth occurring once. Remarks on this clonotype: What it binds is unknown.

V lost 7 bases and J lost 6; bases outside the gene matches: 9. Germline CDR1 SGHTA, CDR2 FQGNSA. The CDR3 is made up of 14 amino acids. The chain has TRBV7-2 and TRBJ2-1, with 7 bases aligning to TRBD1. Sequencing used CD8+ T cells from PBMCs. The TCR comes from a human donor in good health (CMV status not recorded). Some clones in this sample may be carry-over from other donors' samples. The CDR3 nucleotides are TGTGCCAGCACCCCCTTCGCAGGGGGCAATGAGCAGTTCTTC. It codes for CASTPFAGGNEQFF.